The source of this T cell receptor beta chain is a study of OX40 agonist ivuxolimab in advanced cancers. Overall study: With ivuxolimab, an agonistic anti-OX40 (CD134) antibody, patients were treated.

In regard to this clone: The antigen is not known.

V lost 8 bases, J lost 6 bases, and 11 bases lay in between. Germline CDR1 reads MGHDK; CDR2 reads SYGVNS. This CDR3 is 11 amino acids long. Broader study findings: Average numbers of expanded clones were greater in CD8+ T cells than in CD4+. There was clonal expansion of CD4+ and CD8+ blood T cells by week 6 at 0.1 to 3.0 mg/kg. The expanded peripheral T cells' antigen specificity was not determined.

Method: immunoSEQ multiplex PCR; TCRdb's copy keeps in-frame clones and lacks some. The sample lists tens of thousands of clones; approximately 89% were seen once. This TCR was sampled from an adult with an advanced solid tumor such as melanoma, head and neck, liver or kidney cancer. This chain uses TRBV25-1 with TRBJ2-7; D call uncertain. The specimen was CD4+ or CD8+ T cells sorted from blood, collected in a trial of the OX40 agonist ivuxolimab. Written as DNA, the CDR3 is TGTGCCAGCGGTCAATACGTCGAGCAGTACTTC. Protein: CASGQYVEQYF.